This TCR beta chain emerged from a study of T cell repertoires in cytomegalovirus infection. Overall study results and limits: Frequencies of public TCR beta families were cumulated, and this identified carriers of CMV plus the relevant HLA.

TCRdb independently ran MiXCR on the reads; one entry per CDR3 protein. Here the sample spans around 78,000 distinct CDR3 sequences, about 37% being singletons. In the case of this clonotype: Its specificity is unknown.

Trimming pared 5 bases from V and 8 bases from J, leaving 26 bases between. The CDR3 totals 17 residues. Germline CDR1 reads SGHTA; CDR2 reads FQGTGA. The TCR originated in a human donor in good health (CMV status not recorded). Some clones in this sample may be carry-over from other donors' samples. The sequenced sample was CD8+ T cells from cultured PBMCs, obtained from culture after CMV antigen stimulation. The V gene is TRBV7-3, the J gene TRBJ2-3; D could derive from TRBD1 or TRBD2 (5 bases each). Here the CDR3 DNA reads TGTGCCAGCAGCACCCGGGACGCTGGAGAATACACGATTACGCAGTATTTT. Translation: CASSTRDAGEYTITQYF.